In this sample, the clone carrying this T cell receptor beta chain turned up once. Trimming stripped 3 bases from V and 4 bases from J, with 9 bases between. Germline V gene sequence: CDR1 MNHEY, CDR2 SMNVEV (reference sequence). The CDR3 contains 13 residues. The sample comes from a study of blood T cell repertoires in COVID-19. In the original workflow: Nucleated cell counts were estimated from reference gene primer amplification. Libraries were prepared by immunoSEQ multiplex PCR; TCRdb keeps only in-frame clonotypes and omits some of them. V, J and clone size derive from that table, while D and trimming were established from the DNA sequence. This table has about 350,000 clones, 75% to 90% appearing once. Patients in Seattle were enrolled during active infection, then followed longitudinally.

J is TRBJ1-1 and V is TRBV27; TRBD1 is a possible D gene (6 bases). The clonotype originates from a woman in her 50s with COVID-19, enrolled during active disease. Sample: peripheral blood. CDR3 nucleotide sequence: TGTGCCAGCAGTTTTACAGGGACCACTGAAGCTTTCTTT. Amino acid sequence: CASSFTGTTEAFF.